This T cell receptor (beta chain) came from a study of cytomegalovirus exposure and HLA in healthy donors. On this clone: Antigen unknown.

Primers included in the PCR were 60 Vbeta and 13 Jbeta primers. Sequencing used immunoSEQ multiplex PCR; TCRdb keeps in-frame clones, though not all of them. The data contain some 90,000 clones, over 70% of them singletons. Whole-study findings and limits: The HLA-A and HLA-B alleles of most subjects were reportedly predicted accurately from TCR beta sequences. It was likely that a cluster of highly shared sequence variants was a sequencing artifact. When a later analysis compared HLA-associated TCR beta chains with equally common others, the HLA-associated chains turned out to be more clonally expanded and to have lower generation probabilities.

The V gene lost 1 base and the J gene lost 8 bases, with 15 bases spanning the gap. The germline V gene encodes CDR1 SEHNR and CDR2 FQNEAQ (reference sequence). The CDR3 has 15 amino acids. J is TRBJ1-3 and V is TRBV7-9; unclear D gene. The sequenced sample was PBMCs. The receptor's source is a man in his sixties in good health and CMV-seronegative. This CDR3 reads CASSLGASGRDTIYF. In DNA form, the CDR3 reads TGTGCCAGCAGCTTAGGGGCCAGTGGGAGAGACACCATATATTTT.